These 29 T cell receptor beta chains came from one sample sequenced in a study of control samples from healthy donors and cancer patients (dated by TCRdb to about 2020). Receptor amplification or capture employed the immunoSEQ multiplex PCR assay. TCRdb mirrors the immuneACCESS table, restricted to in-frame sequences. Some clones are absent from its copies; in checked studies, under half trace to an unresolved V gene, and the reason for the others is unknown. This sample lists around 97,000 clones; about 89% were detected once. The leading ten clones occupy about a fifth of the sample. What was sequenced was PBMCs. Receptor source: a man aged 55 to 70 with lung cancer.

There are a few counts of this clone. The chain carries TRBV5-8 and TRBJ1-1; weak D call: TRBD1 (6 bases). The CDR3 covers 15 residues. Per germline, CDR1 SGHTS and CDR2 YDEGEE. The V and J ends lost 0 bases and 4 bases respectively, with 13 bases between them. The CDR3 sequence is CASSLVRGRVTEAFF. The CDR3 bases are TGTGCCAGCAGCTTGGTTCGGGGGCGCGTCACTGAAGCTTTCTTT.

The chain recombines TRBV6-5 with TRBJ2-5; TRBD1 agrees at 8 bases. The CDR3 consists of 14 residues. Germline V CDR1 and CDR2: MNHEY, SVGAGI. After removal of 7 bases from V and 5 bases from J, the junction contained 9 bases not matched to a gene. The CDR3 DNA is TGTGCCAGCACCGACAGGGGACTGGGGGAGACCCAGTACTTC. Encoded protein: CASTDRGLGETQYF.

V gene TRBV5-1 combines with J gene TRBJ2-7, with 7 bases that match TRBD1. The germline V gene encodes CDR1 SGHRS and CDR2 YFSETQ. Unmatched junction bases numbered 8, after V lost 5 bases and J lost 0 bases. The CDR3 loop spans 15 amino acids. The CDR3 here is CASRRGTGDSYEQYV. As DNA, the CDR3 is TGCGCCAGCAGACGGGGCACAGGGGACTCCTACGAGCAGTACGTC.

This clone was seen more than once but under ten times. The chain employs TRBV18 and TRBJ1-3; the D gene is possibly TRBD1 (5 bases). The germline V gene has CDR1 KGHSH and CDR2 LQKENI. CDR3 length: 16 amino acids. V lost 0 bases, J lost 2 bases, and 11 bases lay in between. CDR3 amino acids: CASSPPAGGPGNTIYF. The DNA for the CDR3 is TGTGCCAGCTCACCACCCGCTGGGGGACCTGGAAACACCATATATTTT.

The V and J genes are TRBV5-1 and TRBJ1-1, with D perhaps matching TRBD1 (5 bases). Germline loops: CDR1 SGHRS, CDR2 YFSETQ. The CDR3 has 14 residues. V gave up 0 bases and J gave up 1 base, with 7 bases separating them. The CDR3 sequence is CASSLVQGNTEAFF. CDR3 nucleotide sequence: TGCGCCAGCAGCTTGGTTCAGGGGAACACTGAAGCTTTCTTT. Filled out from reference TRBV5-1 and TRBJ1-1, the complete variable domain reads KAGVTQTPRYLIKTRGQQVTLSCSPISGHRSVSWYQQTPGQGLQFLFEYFSETQRNKGNFPGRFSGRQFSNSRSEMNVSTLELGDSALYLCASSLVQGNTEAFFGQGTRLTVV.

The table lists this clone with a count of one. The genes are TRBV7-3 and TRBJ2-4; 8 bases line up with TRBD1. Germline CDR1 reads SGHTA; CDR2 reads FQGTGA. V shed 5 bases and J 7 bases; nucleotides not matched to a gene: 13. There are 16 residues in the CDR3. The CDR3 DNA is TGTGCCAGCAGCCCCGGACAGGGAAGGGTGTTGAACATTCAGTACTTC. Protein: CASSPGQGRVLNIQYF.

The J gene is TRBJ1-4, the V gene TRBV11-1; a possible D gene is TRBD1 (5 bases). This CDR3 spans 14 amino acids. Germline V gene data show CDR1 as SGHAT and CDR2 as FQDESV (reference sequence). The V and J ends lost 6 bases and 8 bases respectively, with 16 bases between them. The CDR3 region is CASSFDREGEKLFF. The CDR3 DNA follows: TGTGCCAGCAGTTTTGACCGCGAGGGGGAAAAACTGTTTTTT.

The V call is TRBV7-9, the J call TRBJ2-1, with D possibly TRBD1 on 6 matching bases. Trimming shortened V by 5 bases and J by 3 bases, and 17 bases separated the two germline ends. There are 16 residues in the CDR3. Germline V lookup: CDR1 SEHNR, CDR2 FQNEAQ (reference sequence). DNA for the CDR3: TGTGCCAGCAGCGCACAGGGAATGTCTCTCTACAATGAGCAGTTCTTC. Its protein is CASSAQGMSLYNEQFF.

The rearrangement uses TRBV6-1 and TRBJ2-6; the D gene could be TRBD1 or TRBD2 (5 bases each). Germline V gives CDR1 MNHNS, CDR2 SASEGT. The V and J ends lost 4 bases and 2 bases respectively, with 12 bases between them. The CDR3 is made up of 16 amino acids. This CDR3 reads CASSAWGPPGANVLTF. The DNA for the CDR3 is TGTGCCAGCAGTGCCTGGGGACCTCCTGGGGCCAACGTCCTGACTTTC.

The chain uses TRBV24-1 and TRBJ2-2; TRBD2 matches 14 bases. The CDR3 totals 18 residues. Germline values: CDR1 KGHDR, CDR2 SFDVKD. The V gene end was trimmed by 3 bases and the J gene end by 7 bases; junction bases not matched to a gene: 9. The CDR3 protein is CATSDPSTSGGAYGELFF. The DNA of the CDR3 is TGTGCCACCAGTGATCCCTCGACTAGCGGGGGGGCCTACGGGGAGCTGTTTTTT.

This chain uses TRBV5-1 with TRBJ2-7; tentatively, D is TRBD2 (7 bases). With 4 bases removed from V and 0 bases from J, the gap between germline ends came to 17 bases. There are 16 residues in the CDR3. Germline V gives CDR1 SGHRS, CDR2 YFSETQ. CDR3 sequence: CASSHSPGGLSYEQYF. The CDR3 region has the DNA TGCGCCAGCAGCCATTCACCCGGGGGGCTCTCCTACGAGCAGTACTTC.

The CDR3 is CASSFPVGANVLTF. The CDR3 coding sequence is TGTGCCAGCAGCTTCCCCGTTGGGGCCAACGTCCTGACTTTC. This sequence joins TRBV7-2 and TRBJ2-6; no reliable D call. This CDR3 region has 14 residues. V gave up 3 bases and J gave up 3 bases, with 6 bases separating them. Per the germline V gene, CDR1 is SGHTA and CDR2 is FQGNSA.

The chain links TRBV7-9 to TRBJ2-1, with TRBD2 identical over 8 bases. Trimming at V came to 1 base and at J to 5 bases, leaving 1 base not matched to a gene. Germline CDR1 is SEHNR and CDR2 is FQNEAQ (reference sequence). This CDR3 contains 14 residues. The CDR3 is CASSLGLANNEQFF. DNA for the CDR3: TGTGCCAGCAGCTTAGGACTAGCGAACAATGAGCAGTTCTTC.

The CDR3 reads CARKLDKDYEQYV. In nucleotides, the CDR3 is TGTGCCAGAAAGCTCGACAAGGACTACGAGCAGTACGTC. The chain links TRBV21-1 to TRBJ2-7; the table's D gene call, TRBD1, was not cross checked with the DNA. TRBV21-1 is designated a pseudogene. The CDR3 covers 13 residues.

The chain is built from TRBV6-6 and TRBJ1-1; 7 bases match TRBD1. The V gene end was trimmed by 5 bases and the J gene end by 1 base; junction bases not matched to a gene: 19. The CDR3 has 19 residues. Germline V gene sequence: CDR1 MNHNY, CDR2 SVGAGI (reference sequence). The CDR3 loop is CASSRIPPGGGRGNTEAFF. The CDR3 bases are TGTGCCAGCAGTCGAATCCCCCCCGGAGGGGGCAGGGGGAACACTGAAGCTTTCTTT.

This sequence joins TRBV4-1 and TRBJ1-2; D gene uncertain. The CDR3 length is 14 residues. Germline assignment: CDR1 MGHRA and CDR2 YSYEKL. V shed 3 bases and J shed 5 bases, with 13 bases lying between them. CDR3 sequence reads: CASSHRTAAYGYTF. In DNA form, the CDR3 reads TGCGCCAGCAGCCATAGGACGGCTGCGTATGGCTACACCTTC.

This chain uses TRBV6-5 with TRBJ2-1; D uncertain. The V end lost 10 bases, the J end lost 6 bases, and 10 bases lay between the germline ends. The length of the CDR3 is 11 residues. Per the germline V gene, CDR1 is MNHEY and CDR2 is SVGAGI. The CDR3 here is CAIEIPNEQFF. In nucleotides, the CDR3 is TGTGCCATCGAAATCCCCAATGAGCAGTTCTTC.

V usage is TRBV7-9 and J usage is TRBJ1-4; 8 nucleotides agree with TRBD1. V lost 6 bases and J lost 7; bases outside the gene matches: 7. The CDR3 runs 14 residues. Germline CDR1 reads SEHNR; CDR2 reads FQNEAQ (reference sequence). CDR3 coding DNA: TGTGCCAGCAGAACTACAGGGGGTTTTGAAAAACTGTTTTTT. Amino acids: CASRTTGGFEKLFF.

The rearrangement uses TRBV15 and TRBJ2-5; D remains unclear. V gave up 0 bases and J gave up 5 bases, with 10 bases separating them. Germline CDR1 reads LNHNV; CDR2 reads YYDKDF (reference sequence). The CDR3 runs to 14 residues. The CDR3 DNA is TGTGCCACCAGCAGAGATGAGAGTCGCGAGACCCAGTACTTC. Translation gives CATSRDESRETQYF.

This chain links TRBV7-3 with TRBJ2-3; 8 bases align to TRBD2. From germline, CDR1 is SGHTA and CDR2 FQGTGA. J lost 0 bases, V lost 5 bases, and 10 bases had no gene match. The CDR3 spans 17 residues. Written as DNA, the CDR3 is TGTGCCAGCAGCGCTAGGACTAGCACGTATAGCACAGATACGCAGTATTTT. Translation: CASSARTSTYSTDTQYF.

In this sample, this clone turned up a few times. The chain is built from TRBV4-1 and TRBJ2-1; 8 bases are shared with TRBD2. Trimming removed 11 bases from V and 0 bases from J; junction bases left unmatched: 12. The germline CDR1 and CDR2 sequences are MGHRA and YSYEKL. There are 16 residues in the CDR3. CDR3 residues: CARGQRGGDSYNEQFF. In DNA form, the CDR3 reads TGCGCCCGCGGCCAACGGGGGGGGGACTCCTACAATGAGCAGTTCTTC.

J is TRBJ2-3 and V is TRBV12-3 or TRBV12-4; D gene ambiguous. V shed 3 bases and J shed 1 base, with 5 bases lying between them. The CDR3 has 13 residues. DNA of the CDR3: TGTGCCAGCAGTTTCCCCGGCACAGATACGCAGTATTTT. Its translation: CASSFPGTDTQYF.

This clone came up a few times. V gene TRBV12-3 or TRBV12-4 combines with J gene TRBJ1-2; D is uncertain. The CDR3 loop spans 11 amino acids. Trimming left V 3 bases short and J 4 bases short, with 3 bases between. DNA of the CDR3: TGTGCCAGCAGTTTCGGCTATGGCTACACCTTC. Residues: CASSFGYGYTF.

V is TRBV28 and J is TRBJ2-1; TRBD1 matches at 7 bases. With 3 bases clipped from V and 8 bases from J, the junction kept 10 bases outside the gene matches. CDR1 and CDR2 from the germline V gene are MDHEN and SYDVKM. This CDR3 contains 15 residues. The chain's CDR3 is CASSLGQGDLDEQFF. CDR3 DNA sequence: TGTGCCAGCAGTTTGGGCCAGGGGGATTTGGATGAGCAGTTCTTC.

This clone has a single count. The CDR3 is CASRKTGQGTGELFF. The CDR3 DNA follows: TGTGCCAGCAGGAAAACGGGACAGGGTACCGGGGAGCTGTTTTTT. The chain has TRBV2 and TRBJ2-2, with TRBD1 matching over 9 bases. Unmatched junction bases numbered 7, after V lost 6 bases and J lost 5 bases. This CDR3 region has 15 residues. Germline lookup yields CDR1 SNHLY and CDR2 FYNNEI.

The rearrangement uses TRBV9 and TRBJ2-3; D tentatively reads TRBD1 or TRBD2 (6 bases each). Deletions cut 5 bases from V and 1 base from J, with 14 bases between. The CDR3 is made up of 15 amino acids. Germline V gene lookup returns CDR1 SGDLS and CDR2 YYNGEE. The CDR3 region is CASRLDGGGTDTQYF. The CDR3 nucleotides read TGTGCCAGCAGACTCGACGGGGGCGGCACAGATACGCAGTATTTT.

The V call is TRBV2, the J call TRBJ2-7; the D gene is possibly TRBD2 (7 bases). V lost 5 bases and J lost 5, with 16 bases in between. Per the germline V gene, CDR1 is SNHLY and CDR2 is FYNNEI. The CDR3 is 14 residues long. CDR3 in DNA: TGTGCCAGCAGTTCCGGCGCGGGGGCCAACGAGCAGTACGTC. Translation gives CASSSGAGANEQYV.

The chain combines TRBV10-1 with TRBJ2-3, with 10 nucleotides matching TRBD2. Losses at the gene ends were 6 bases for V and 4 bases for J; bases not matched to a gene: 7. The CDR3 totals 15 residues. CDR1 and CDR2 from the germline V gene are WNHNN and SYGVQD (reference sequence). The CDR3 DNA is TGCGCCAGCAGCTATAAGCGGGGGGGCCCAGATACGCAGTATTTT. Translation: CASSYKRGGPDTQYF.

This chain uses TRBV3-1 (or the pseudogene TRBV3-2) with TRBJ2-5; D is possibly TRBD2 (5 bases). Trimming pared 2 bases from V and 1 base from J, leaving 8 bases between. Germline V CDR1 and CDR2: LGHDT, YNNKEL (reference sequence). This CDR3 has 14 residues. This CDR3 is CASSQPSTQETQYF. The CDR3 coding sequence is TGTGCCAGCAGCCAACCTAGCACCCAAGAGACCCAGTACTTC.